A selection of T cell receptor beta chains follows, all from one sample in a study of blood T cell repertoires in COVID-19. The repertoire was sequenced with immunoSEQ multiplex PCR; TCRdb's copy has only in-frame clones and lacks some. The sample has around 470,000 clones; 89% are singletons. The sequencing sample was made of peripheral blood. These receptors all come from a young man with COVID-19, enrolled during active disease. The conserved cysteine and the conserved F or W are not part of the CDR3 here.

TRBV5-1	TRBJ2-1	ASWEGGVKGEQF
TRBV19	TRBJ1-2	ASTGQGARLT
TRBV7-8	TRBJ2-5	ASSLGGLQETQY
TRBV18	TRBJ1-3	ASSPERSSGNTIY
TRBV29-1	TRBJ2-5	SADRGYFRETQY
TRBV9	TRBJ2-2	ASSTTGTSGELF
TRBV7-2	TRBJ1-3	ASSLVGRAAGNTIY
TRBV6-1	TRBJ2-1	ASSGLLPGTGAYNEQF
TRBV14	TRBJ1-3	ASSPAGTVRTIY
TRBV27	TRBJ2-5	ASSLSGGSGGETQY
TRBV5-1	TRBJ2-2	ASSLTGGPGTGELF
TRBV28	TRBJ1-6	ASTGTTYNSPLH
TRBV30	TRBJ2-2	ASTSFGVNTGELF
TRBV18	TRBJ2-5	ASSPNRDREETQY
TRBV7-8	TRBJ2-5	ASSLALAATQETQY
TRBV6-5	TRBJ2-1	ASSPGQGKNEQF
TRBV28	TRBJ2-3	ASSLGTGGLGADTQY
TRBV6-2/TRBV6-3	TRBJ2-5	ASSYSIASETQY
TRBV5-6	TRBJ1-1	ASSLVGTGDTEAF
TRBV9	TRBJ1-4	ASSGPQQGQGNEKLF
TRBV6-5	TRBJ1-1	AIQKGPLNTEAF
TRBV7-9	TRBJ2-3	ASSPSGSPDTQY
TRBV19	TRBJ2-1	ASSITSGTHTEQF
TRBV20-1	TRBJ2-5	SATELGTQY
TRBV5-6	TRBJ2-3	ASSFVVVPDTQY
TRBV5-1	TRBJ2-1	ASSRSGGYNEQF
TRBV4-1	TRBJ2-3	ASSQSGGRGDTQY
TRBV29-1	TRBJ2-1	SVDSGVGYNEQF
TRBV5-1	TRBJ1-5	ASSPGTGDQPQH
TRBV24-1	TRBJ2-2	ATSDTNTGNTGELF
TRBV6-5	TRBJ2-7	ASSYGLAGVYEQY
TRBV27	TRBJ1-1	ASSFRTLQGLNTEAF
TRBV2	TRBJ1-5	ASSEVGTAYSNQPQH
TRBV6-5	TRBJ2-7	ASRVSDASSYEQY
TRBV2	TRBJ2-5	ASSEAAGTGVETQY
TRBV6-1	TRBJ1-1	ASSEYSGMNTEAF
TRBV2	TRBJ2-7	ASSFSSYEQY
TRBV5-1	TRBJ1-4	ASNPGGNEEKLF
TRBV21-1	TRBJ2-7	ASSKFFGFLDRPYEQY